A single sample is the source of the 11 T cell receptor beta chains below, sequenced in a study of tumor-infiltrating lymphocytes in primary liver carcinoma (dated by TCRdb to between 2016 and 2019). The data were produced on an Illumina HiSeq 2500. Using a constant-region primer and ProtoScript II reverse transcriptase, TCRbeta-specific cDNA was reverse-transcribed from approximately 500 ng total RNA. TCRbeta libraries were built with three nested multiplex PCR rounds, a slightly modified ARM-PCR procedure. Multiplex TRBV1-TRBV30 forward primers and a Cbeta reverse primer were used in the first two PCR rounds, each of which was run for roughly 9 cycles. TCRdb itself trimmed the public reads at Q25 with fastp, ran MiXCR and retained productive beta chains. Rows matching on CDR3 protein sequence are summarized as one entry with the most common DNA and genes. This sample gives a few hundred thousand distinct CDR3 sequences in total; 50% to 60% of them show up just once. The ten largest make up about a sixth of the sample.

Blood RNA was extracted from unsorted whole blood with TRIzol reagent; germline DNA came from the DNeasy Blood & Tissue kit. The sequenced sample was peripheral blood. Receptors were obtained from a woman under 40 with primary liver carcinoma and hepatitis B virus infection.

This clonotype was picked up many times. This sequence joins TRBV29-1 and TRBJ1-4; D unclear. The V and J ends lost 7 bases and 4 bases respectively, with 10 bases between them. CDR1 and CDR2 (germline): SQVTM, ANQGSEA. This CDR3 contains 12 residues. This CDR3 is CSAGPDNEKLFF. In DNA form, the CDR3 reads TGCAGCGCAGGCCCCGATAATGAAAAACTGTTTTTT.

This clonotype was counted between two and nine times. Since no conserved phenylalanine or tryptophan closes the CDR3, a read error is the likely cause. The V gene is TRBV5-6, the J gene TRBJ2-7; 8 bases map to TRBD2. Germline-derived CDR1 and CDR2 are SGHDT and YYEEEE. This CDR3 region has 13 residues. The chain's CDR3 is CASSLAAGVAQYI. The DNA of the CDR3 is TGTGCTAGCAGCTTGGCAGCGGGAGTAGCGCAGTACATC.

The chain employs TRBV29-1 and TRBJ2-1; weak D call: TRBD2 (6 bases). The germline gives CDR1 SQVTM, CDR2 ANQGSEA. This CDR3 region has 12 residues. The V end lost 4 bases, the J end lost 4 bases, and 8 bases lay between the germline ends. For the CDR3, the DNA is TGCAGCGTTGGGCTAGCGTACAATGAGCAGTTCTTC. Translating gives CSVGLAYNEQFF.

About this clonotype: This could be a read error, since a much larger clone is one nucleotide away. The chain is built from TRBV29-1 and TRBJ2-3; a possible D gene is TRBD1 (6 bases). The germline V gene has CDR1 SQVTM and CDR2 ANQGSEA. The CDR3 is made up of 14 amino acids. The CDR3 DNA follows: TGCAACGTTGAAGGGGGTCTCCACACAGATACGCAGTATTTT. Translating it yields CNVEGGLHTDTQYF.

A remark on this clonotype: A junction end diverges from the germline sequence, so it may reflect a read error. The rearrangement joins TRBV29-1 to TRBJ2-5; D ambiguous. The CDR3 sequence is 11 residues long. Germline-derived CDR1 and CDR2 are SQVTM and ANQGSEA. The CDR3, as DNA: TGCAGCGTTGACCTTAAAGAGACCCAGTGCTTC. Residues: CSVDLKETQCF. Looking up the rest from reference TRBV29-1 and TRBJ2-5 gives the full variable domain: SAVISQKPSRDICQRGTSLTIQCQVDSQVTMMFWYRQQPGQSLTLIATANQGSEATYESGFVIDKFPISRPNLTFSTLTVSNMSPEDSSIYLCSVDLKETQCFGPGTRLLVL.

This clonotype appeared a few times. The chain recombines TRBV5-1 with TRBJ1-2; 8 nucleotides line up with TRBD1. The V and J ends lost 2 bases and 6 bases, in that order; junction bases with no gene match: 9. The CDR3 runs to 15 residues. Germline loops: CDR1 SGHRS, CDR2 YFSETQ. Written as DNA, the CDR3 is TGCGCCAGCAGCTTAAACGGACAGGGCGGGAATGGCTACACCTTC. The encoded protein is CASSLNGQGGNGYTF.

In this sample, this clonotype turned up a few times. The chain links TRBV6-2 or TRBV6-3 to TRBJ2-4; D remains ambiguous. The germline CDR1 and CDR2 sequences are MNHEY and SVGEGT. CDR3 length: 13 residues. V lost 8 bases, J lost 3 bases, and 11 bases lay in between. This chain's CDR3 is CASSRPGKNIQYF. DNA of the CDR3: TGTGCCAGCTCGCGCCCGGGCAAAAACATTCAGTACTTC.

Notes on this clonotype: A much larger clonotype is one base distant, so this may be a read error. The chain has TRBV29-1 and TRBJ1-2; a possible D gene is TRBD1 (5 bases). This CDR3 spans 13 amino acids. Germline CDR1 and CDR2: SQVTM and ANQGSEA. V was pared by 5 bases and J by 5 bases, with 15 bases between. The CDR3 loop is CSVPGRGDYGYTF. In DNA, the CDR3 is TGCAGCGTTCCCGGACGGGGCGATTATGGCTACACCTTC.

The V and J genes are TRBV5-6 and TRBJ1-1; possibly TRBD1 for D (6 bases). The CDR3 totals 12 residues. Trimming stripped 0 bases from V and 7 bases from J, with 7 bases between. Germline loops: CDR1 SGHDT, CDR2 YYEEEE. The CDR3, as DNA: TGTGCCAGCAGCTTGGGCAGGGGTGAAGCTTTCTTT. Its translation: CASSLGRGEAFF.

This chain connects TRBV11-2 to TRBJ2-5, with a possible D match to TRBD2 (9 bases). The CDR3 has 18 residues. In germline, CDR1 is SGHAT, CDR2 FQNNGV. V gave up 3 bases and J gave up 4 bases, with 24 bases separating them. The CDR3 DNA reads as TGTGCCAGCAGCTTCACAGGGGGGGGCGGGAGGGTTCCAGAGACCCAGTACTTC. Protein: CASSFTGGGGRVPETQYF.

Remarks on this clonotype: This clone may be a read error of a much larger clone one base away. The V call is TRBV13, the J call TRBJ1-2; D unclear. The germline V gene has CDR1 PRHDT and CDR2 FYEKMQ (reference sequence). V shed 6 bases and J shed 4 bases, with 15 bases lying between them. This CDR3 has 14 residues. The CDR3 sequence is CASRLPRGSYGYTF. Written as DNA, the CDR3 is TGTGCCAGCAGATTGCCCCGGGGTTCCTATGGCTACACCTTC.